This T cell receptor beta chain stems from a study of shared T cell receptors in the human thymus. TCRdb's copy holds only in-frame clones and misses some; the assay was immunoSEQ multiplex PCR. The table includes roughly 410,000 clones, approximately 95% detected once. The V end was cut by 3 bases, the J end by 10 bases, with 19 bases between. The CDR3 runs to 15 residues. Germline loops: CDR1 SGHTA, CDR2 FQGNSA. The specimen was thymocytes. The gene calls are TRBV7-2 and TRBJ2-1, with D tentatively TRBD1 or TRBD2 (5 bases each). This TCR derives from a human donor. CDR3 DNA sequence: TGTGCCAGCAGCTTTTATCTACCCCGGGACCGCGAGCAGTTCTTC. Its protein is CASSFYLPRDREQFF.